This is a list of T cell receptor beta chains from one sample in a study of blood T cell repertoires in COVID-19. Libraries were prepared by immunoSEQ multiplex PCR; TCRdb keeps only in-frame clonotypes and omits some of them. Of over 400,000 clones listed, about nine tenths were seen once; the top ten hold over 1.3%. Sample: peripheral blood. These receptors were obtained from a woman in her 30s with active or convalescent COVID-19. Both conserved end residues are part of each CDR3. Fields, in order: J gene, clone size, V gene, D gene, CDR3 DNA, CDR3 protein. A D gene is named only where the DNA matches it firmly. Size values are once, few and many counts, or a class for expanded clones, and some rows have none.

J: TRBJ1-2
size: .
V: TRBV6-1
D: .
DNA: TGTGCCAGCAGTGAAGCAGGGGACTATGGCTACACCTTC
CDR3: CASSEAGDYGYTF

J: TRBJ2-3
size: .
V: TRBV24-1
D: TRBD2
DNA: TGTGCCACCAGTGATTCGAGACTAGCGGGGCCGACCTTCACAGATACGCAGTATTTT
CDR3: CATSDSRLAGPTFTDTQYF

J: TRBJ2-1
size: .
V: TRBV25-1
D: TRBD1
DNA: TGTGCCAGCAGTGGGACAGGGGTGGGGACCTACAATGAGCAGTTCTTC
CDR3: CASSGTGVGTYNEQFF

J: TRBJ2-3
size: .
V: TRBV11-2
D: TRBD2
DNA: TGTGCCAGCAGTCAGACTAGCGGGGGGTTAGGAGATACGCAGTATTTT
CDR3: CASSQTSGGLGDTQYF

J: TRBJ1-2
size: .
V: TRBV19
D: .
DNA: TGTGCCAGTAGCCGCGCCCAAGCATCTAACTATGGCTACACCTTC
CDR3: CASSRAQASNYGYTF

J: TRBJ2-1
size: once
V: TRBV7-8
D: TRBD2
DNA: TGTGCCAGCAGCTTATCGCGGACTAGCGGGGACAATGAGCAGTTCTTC
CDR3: CASSLSRTSGDNEQFF

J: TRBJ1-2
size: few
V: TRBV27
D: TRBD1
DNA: TGTGCCAGCAGGAGCCCGCCGGGACAGGGGGCGAGTGGCTACACCTTC
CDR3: CASRSPPGQGASGYTF

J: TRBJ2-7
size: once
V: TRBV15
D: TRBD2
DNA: TGTGCCACCAGCAGAGGAGGACTAGCGGGAGGAGGTCAGTACTTC
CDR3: CATSRGGLAGGGQYF

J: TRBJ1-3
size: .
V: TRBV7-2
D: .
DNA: TGTGCCAGCAGCTTATCTTTCGCAGGGGCTGGAAACACCATATATTTT
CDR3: CASSLSFAGAGNTIYF

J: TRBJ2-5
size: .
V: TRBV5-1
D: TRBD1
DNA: TGCGCCAGCAGCCCAGCAACGATAATTCGGACAGGGGAGACCCAGTACTTC
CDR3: CASSPATIIRTGETQYF

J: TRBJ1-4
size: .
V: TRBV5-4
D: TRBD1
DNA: TGTGCCAGCAGCTCGGACAGGGGTGATGAAAAACTGTTTTTT
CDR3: CASSSDRGDEKLFF

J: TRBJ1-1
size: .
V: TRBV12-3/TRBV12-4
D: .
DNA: TGTGCCAGCACGATAGGCGGAGGCACTGAAGCTTTCTTT
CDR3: CASTIGGGTEAFF

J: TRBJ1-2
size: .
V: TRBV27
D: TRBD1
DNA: TGTGCCAGCAGTTCTTACCTAAGGGACAGGGGGTCTAACTATGGCTACACCTTC
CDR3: CASSSYLRDRGSNYGYTF

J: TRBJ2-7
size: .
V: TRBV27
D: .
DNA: TGTGCCAGCCACCCCACGGGGGAGCATACCTACGAGCAGTACTTC
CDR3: CASHPTGEHTYEQYF

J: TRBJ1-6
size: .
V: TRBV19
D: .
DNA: TGTGCCAGTAGTATACCGGATTCACCCCTCCACTTT
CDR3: CASSIPDSPLHF

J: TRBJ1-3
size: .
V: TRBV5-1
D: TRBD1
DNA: TGCGCCAGCAGCTTGGCCGGGACAGCTGGAAACACCATATATTTT
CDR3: CASSLAGTAGNTIYF

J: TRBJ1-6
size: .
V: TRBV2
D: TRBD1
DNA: TGTGCCAGCAGTGTCAGTACAGGGGGTCACTATAATTCACCCCTCCACTTT
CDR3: CASSVSTGGHYNSPLHF

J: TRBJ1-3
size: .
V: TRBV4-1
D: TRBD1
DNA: TGCGCCAGCAGCCTGGAGACAGGGTCTGGAAACACCATATATTTT
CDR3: CASSLETGSGNTIYF

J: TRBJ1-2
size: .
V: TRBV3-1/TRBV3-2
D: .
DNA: TGTGCCAGCAGCTCCGACAGCGTGTATGGCTACACCTTC
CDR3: CASSSDSVYGYTF

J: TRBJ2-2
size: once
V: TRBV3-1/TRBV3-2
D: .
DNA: TGTGCCAGCAGCCGAAGCGGGACACTAAGGACCGGGGAGCTGTTTTTT
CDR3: CASSRSGTLRTGELFF

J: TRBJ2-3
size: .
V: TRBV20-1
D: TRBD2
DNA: TGCAGTGCTAGTGGGCCTAGCGGGGATACAGATACGCAGTATTTT
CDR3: CSASGPSGDTDTQYF

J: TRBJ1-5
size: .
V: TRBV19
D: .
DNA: TGTGCCAGTAGGCTTGATGGAGCCCAGCATTTT
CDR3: CASRLDGAQHF

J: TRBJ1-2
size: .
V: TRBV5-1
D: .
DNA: TGCGCCAGCAGCTTGGGGGACACCTCCTATGGCTACACCTTC
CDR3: CASSLGDTSYGYTF

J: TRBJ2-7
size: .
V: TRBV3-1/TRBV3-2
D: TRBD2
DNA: TGTGCCAGCAGCGAGTTCCGGGACTATCGTCACGAGCAGTACTTC
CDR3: CASSEFRDYRHEQYF

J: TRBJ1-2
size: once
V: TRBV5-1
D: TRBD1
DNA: TGCGCCAGCAGCTTGGGGACAGGGCTATATGGCTACACCTTC
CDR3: CASSLGTGLYGYTF

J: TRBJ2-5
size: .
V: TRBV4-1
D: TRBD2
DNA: TGCGCCAGCAGCCAACGACTAGCGGGGGATCAAGAGACCCAGTACTTC
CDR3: CASSQRLAGDQETQYF

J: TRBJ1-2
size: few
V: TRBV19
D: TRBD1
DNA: TGTGCCAGTAAGGACCCCGGGACAGGGGGCAGTGGCTACACCTTC
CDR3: CASKDPGTGGSGYTF

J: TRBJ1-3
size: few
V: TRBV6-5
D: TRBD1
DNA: TGTGCCAGCAGTTACCGGACAGGCCTCTCTGGAAACACCATATATTTT
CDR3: CASSYRTGLSGNTIYF

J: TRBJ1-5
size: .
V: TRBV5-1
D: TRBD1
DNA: TGCGCCAGCAGCTTGGGGGACAGAGGTCAGCCCCAGCATTTT
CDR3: CASSLGDRGQPQHF

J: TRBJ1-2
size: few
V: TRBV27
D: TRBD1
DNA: TGTGCCAGCAGTGCGCAGGGGACAGATAACTATGGCTACACCTTC
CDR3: CASSAQGTDNYGYTF

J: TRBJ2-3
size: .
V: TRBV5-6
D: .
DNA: TGTGCCAGCAGCTTGCCAACAGGGCCCCGAGTCGATACGCAGTATTTT
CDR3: CASSLPTGPRVDTQYF

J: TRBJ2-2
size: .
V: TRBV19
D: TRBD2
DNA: TGTGCCAGTAGGCCTAACCCGGGACTAGCAGGCGGGGAGCTGTTTTTT
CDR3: CASRPNPGLAGGELFF

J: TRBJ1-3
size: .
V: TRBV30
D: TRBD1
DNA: TGTGCCTGGAGTATAGGGACAGTCAAAATCTCTGGAAACACCATATATTTT
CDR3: CAWSIGTVKISGNTIYF

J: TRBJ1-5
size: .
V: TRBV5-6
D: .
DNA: TGTGCCAGCAGCTTGGGTAGGACAGCCATCAATCAGCCCCAGCATTTT
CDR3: CASSLGRTAINQPQHF

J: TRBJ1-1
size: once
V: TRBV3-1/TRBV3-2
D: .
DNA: TGTGCCAGCAGCCAAGGACAGCTGAACACTGAAGCTTTCTTT
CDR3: CASSQGQLNTEAFF

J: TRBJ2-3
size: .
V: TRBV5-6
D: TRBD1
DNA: TGTGCCAGCAGCGCGGGCGGGACAGGGGGCCTAGATACGCAGTATTTT
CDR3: CASSAGGTGGLDTQYF

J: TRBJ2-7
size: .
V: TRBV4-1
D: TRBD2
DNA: TGCGCCAGCAGCCAAGATCGGGCTAGCGGGGAAGGAGGCTCCTACGAGCAGTACTTC
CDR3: CASSQDRASGEGGSYEQYF

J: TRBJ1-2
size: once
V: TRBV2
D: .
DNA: TGTGCCAGCTTGGAGGTCGCTAACTATGGCTACACCTTC
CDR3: CASLEVANYGYTF

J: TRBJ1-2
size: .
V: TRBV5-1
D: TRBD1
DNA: TGCGCCAGCAGCCCGGGGGACAGACCAAACTATGGCTACACCTTC
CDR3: CASSPGDRPNYGYTF

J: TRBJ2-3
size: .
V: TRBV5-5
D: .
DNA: TGTGCCAGCAGCCGGACAGACTTTAACACAGATACGCAGTATTTT
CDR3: CASSRTDFNTDTQYF

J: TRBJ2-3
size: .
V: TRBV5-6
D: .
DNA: TGTGCCAGCAGCTTGGGGACTGGGGTCACAGATACGCAGTATTTT
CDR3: CASSLGTGVTDTQYF

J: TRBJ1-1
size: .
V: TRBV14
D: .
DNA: TGTGCCAGCAGCCGCGGGTGGGAGAACACTGAAGCTTTCTTT
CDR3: CASSRGWENTEAFF

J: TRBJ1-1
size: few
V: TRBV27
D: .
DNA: TGTGCCAGCAGATACAGGGATAGTAGCACTGAAGCTTTCTTT
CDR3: CASRYRDSSTEAFF

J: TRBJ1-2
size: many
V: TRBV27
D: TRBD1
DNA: TGTGCCACCCTTGGACAGGGGGATGGCTACACCTTC
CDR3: CATLGQGDGYTF

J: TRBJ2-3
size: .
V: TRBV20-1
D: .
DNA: TGCAGTGCTAGTTCGTTAGATACGCAGTATTTT
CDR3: CSASSLDTQYF